Listed below are T cell receptor beta chains from one sample, sequenced in a study of blood T cell repertoires in COVID-19. The method was immunoSEQ multiplex PCR; TCRdb's version includes in-frame clones alone and lacks a portion of them. The sample contains under 200,000 clones, around 90% of which appear only once. The specimen sequenced was peripheral blood. The receptors here all came from a man in his sixties with active or convalescent COVID-19. The CDR3 runs from the conserved cysteine through the conserved F or W. The order of the fields is J gene, clone size, V gene, D gene, CDR3 protein, CDR3 DNA. A D gene is named only where the DNA matches it firmly. Clone size is stated in some rows and not others, as once, few, many or a class when expanded.

>TRBJ2-7|-|TRBV5-8|-
CASSTDSIYEQYF
TGTGCCAGCAGCACGGACAGCATCTACGAGCAGTACTTC
>TRBJ1-2|-|TRBV28|-
CASGVRGNGYTF
TGTGCCAGCGGAGTACGGGGGAATGGCTACACCTTC
>TRBJ2-3|-|TRBV5-1|-
CASSLETISWYF
TGCGCCAGCAGCTTGGAAACTATATCGTGGTATTTT
>TRBJ2-5|-|TRBV29-1|-
CSVEGQIQETQYF
TGCAGCGTTGAAGGTCAGATACAAGAGACCCAGTACTTC
>TRBJ1-1|-|TRBV27|-
CASSLGGGAQAFF
TGTGCCAGCAGTTTAGGGGGGGGAGCCCAAGCTTTCTTT
>TRBJ1-5|-|TRBV6-5|-
CASSINSVQPQHF
TGTGCCAGCAGTATAAATTCGGTTCAGCCCCAGCATTTT
>TRBJ2-5|-|TRBV5-1|-
CASSFTGSSETQYF
TGCGCCAGCAGCTTCACAGGGAGCTCAGAGACCCAGTACTTC
>TRBJ1-5|-|TRBV29-1|-
CSVGAGGNQPQHF
TGCAGCGTTGGGGCAGGGGGCAATCAGCCCCAGCATTTT
>TRBJ1-6|-|TRBV24-1|TRBD1
CATSDSRQGSSSPLHF
TGTGCCACCAGTGATTCAAGACAGGGTAGCAGTTCACCCCTCCACTTT
>TRBJ1-1|-|TRBV3-1/TRBV3-2|-
CASSRLENTEAFF
TGTGCCAGCAGCCGACTAGAGAACACTGAAGCTTTCTTT
>TRBJ2-7|-|TRBV5-4|-
CASSFRGTPPYEQYF
TGTGCCAGCAGCTTCCGGGGTACCCCCCCCTACGAGCAGTACTTC
>TRBJ2-1|-|TRBV11-3|-
CASIRGWGSYNEQFF
TGTGCCAGCATCCGGGGTTGGGGCTCCTACAATGAGCAGTTCTTC
>TRBJ2-1|-|TRBV11-3|-
CASSPNPDSPEQFF
TGTGCCAGCAGCCCCAACCCCGACAGCCCTGAGCAGTTCTTC
>TRBJ2-1|-|TRBV7-3|-
CASSLSSTTQYNEQFF
TGTGCCAGCAGCTTAAGCTCGACGACACAGTACAATGAGCAGTTCTTC
>TRBJ2-3|-|TRBV7-7|TRBD2
CASSLEQGGLAGDLTDTQYF
TGTGCCAGCAGCTTAGAACAGGGAGGACTAGCGGGGGACCTCACAGATACGCAGTATTTT
>TRBJ2-2|once|TRBV29-1|-
CSVAYDRLVPGELFF
TGCAGCGTTGCTTACGACAGGCTAGTTCCCGGGGAGCTGTTTTTT
>TRBJ2-2|once|TRBV24-1|-
CATGGSVHTGELFF
TGTGCCACCGGGGGGTCGGTGCACACCGGGGAGCTGTTTTTT
>TRBJ2-7|-|TRBV2|TRBD2
CATRTSGDYEQYF
TGTGCCACTAGGACTAGCGGGGATTACGAGCAGTACTTC
>TRBJ1-1|-|TRBV10-1|-
CASSDPGHDEAFF
TGCGCCAGCAGTGATCCGGGACACGATGAAGCTTTCTTT
>TRBJ1-5|-|TRBV6-5|TRBD1
CASSPLSGGVQPQHF
TGTGCCAGCAGTCCCCTCTCAGGGGGCGTTCAGCCCCAGCATTTT
>TRBJ2-2|-|TRBV18|-
CASSPRMSGDTGELFF
TGTGCCAGCTCACCACGAATGTCCGGGGACACCGGGGAGCTGTTTTTT
>TRBJ1-5|-|TRBV2|TRBD1
CASSQNQQGDQHF
TGTGCCAGCAGCCAAAATCAACAGGGGGACCAGCATTTT
>TRBJ1-2|once|TRBV5-4|-
CASSLARKSHYGYTF
TGTGCCAGCAGCTTGGCCAGGAAGTCCCACTATGGCTACACCTTC
>TRBJ1-2|-|TRBV6-5|TRBD1
CASSSVTGGNYGYTF
TGTGCCAGCAGTTCCGTGACAGGGGGTAACTATGGCTACACCTTC
>TRBJ2-7|-|TRBV5-4|TRBD1
CASSQGQGDEQYF
TGTGCCAGCAGCCAAGGACAGGGCGACGAGCAGTACTTC
>TRBJ2-2|-|TRBV19|-
CASSTDRGNTGELFF
TGTGCCAGTAGTACCGACAGAGGTAACACCGGGGAGCTGTTTTTT
>TRBJ1-6|-|TRBV3-1/TRBV3-2|-
CASSQRGGAPGHF
TGTGCCAGCAGCCAACGGGGCGGGGCCCCAGGTCACTTT
>TRBJ2-5|-|TRBV9|TRBD1
CASSPDRGGETQYF
TGTGCCAGCAGCCCAGACAGGGGAGGAGAGACCCAGTACTTC
>TRBJ1-4|-|TRBV7-9|-
CASSLQMEKLFF
TGTGCCAGCAGCTTACAAATGGAAAAACTGTTTTTT
>TRBJ2-7|-|TRBV6-5|TRBD2
CASSYSGEGSYEQYF
TGTGCCAGCAGTTACTCGGGGGAGGGCTCCTACGAGCAGTACTTC
>TRBJ1-2|-|TRBV27|TRBD1
CASSSRQGATNYGYTF
TGTGCCAGCAGTTCGCGACAGGGGGCAACTAACTATGGCTACACCTTC
>TRBJ2-7|-|TRBV10-3|TRBD1
CAARDRGTYEQYF
TGTGCCGCGCGGGACAGGGGAACCTACGAGCAGTACTTC
>TRBJ2-7|-|TRBV7-6|-
CASSLGADISYEQYF
TGTGCCAGCAGCCTAGGAGCGGATATCTCCTACGAGCAGTACTTC
>TRBJ2-7|-|TRBV6-5|TRBD2
CASSLTGLADYEQYF
TGTGCCAGCAGCTTGACGGGACTAGCAGACTACGAGCAGTACTTC
>TRBJ2-7|-|TRBV5-4|TRBD1
CASSHTGTGVSYEQYF
TGTGCCAGCAGCCATACCGGGACAGGGGTTTCCTACGAGCAGTACTTC
>TRBJ1-5|-|TRBV2|TRBD1
CASSDRTGAQPQHF
TGTGCCAGCAGTGATAGGACAGGGGCTCAGCCCCAGCATTTT
>TRBJ2-2|-|TRBV5-1|-
CASSITETTGELFF
TGCGCCAGCAGCATAACTGAAACCACCGGGGAGCTGTTTTTT
>TRBJ1-4|-|TRBV2|-
CASISQRANEKLFF
TGTGCCAGCATCTCGCAGCGGGCTAATGAAAAACTGTTTTTT
>TRBJ2-1|-|TRBV5-4|TRBD2
CASSQGGGGSYNEQFF
TGTGCCAGCAGCCAGGGTGGCGGGGGCTCCTACAATGAGCAGTTCTTC
>TRBJ1-4|-|TRBV6-5|-
CASKDGPGEKLFF
TGTGCCAGCAAGGACGGGCCGGGGGAAAAACTGTTTTTT
>TRBJ1-1|-|TRBV9|-
CASSAPTGLGNTEAFF
TGTGCCAGCAGCGCCCCAACAGGGTTAGGGAACACTGAAGCTTTCTTT
>TRBJ1-4|-|TRBV18|-
CASSPSGATNEKLFF
TGTGCCAGCTCACCATCAGGGGCAACTAATGAAAAACTGTTTTTT
>TRBJ2-3|-|TRBV7-3|-
CASSLGQSTDTQYF
TGTGCCAGCAGCTTAGGACAGTCCACAGATACGCAGTATTTT
>TRBJ1-6|-|TRBV6-1|TRBD1
CASSGSRDRAYNSPLHF
TGTGCCAGCAGTGGGAGCCGGGACAGGGCTTATAATTCACCCCTCCACTTT
>TRBJ2-1|-|TRBV7-2|TRBD1
CASSKGDRSNEQFF
TGTGCCAGCAGCAAGGGGGACAGGAGCAATGAGCAGTTCTTC
>TRBJ2-2|-|TRBV21-1|-
CASIQWGPAGELFF
TGTGCCAGCATCCAATGGGGGCCAGCCGGGGAGCTGTTTTTT
>TRBJ2-7|once|TRBV19|TRBD1
CASSDTGGVFYEQYF
TGTGCCAGTAGCGATACAGGGGGCGTATTCTACGAGCAGTACTTC
>TRBJ1-2|-|TRBV9|-
CASSVDRGNDYGYTF
TGTGCCAGCAGCGTAGATCGGGGGAACGACTATGGCTACACCTTC
>TRBJ2-1|-|TRBV4-1|TRBD2
CASSQTPLAGGNNEQFF
TGCGCCAGCAGCCAGACCCCGTTAGCGGGGGGGAACAATGAGCAGTTCTTC
>TRBJ2-1|few|TRBV2|-
CASSEYASEGHEQFF
TGTGCCAGCAGTGAATACGCCTCGGAGGGGCATGAGCAGTTCTTC
>TRBJ2-2|few|TRBV5-1|-
CASSLLARTGELFF
TGCGCCAGCAGCTTACTAGCTCGAACCGGGGAGCTGTTTTTT
>TRBJ2-2|-|TRBV11-3|-
CASSLHRGSGELFF
TGTGCCAGCAGCTTACACCGGGGGTCCGGGGAGCTGTTTTTT
>TRBJ1-5|-|TRBV7-6|-
CASSLEASGNNQPQHF
TGTGCCAGCAGCTTAGAGGCTTCAGGGAACAATCAGCCCCAGCATTTT
>TRBJ1-2|-|TRBV15|TRBD1
CATSKIQGAPNYGYTF
TGTGCCACCAGCAAAATACAGGGGGCGCCGAACTATGGCTACACCTTC
>TRBJ2-7|-|TRBV10-2|TRBD1
CASRPGQEPYEQYF
TGCGCCAGCAGGCCGGGACAGGAGCCCTACGAGCAGTACTTC
>TRBJ1-2|-|TRBV3-1/TRBV3-2|-
CASSQAVYGYTF
TGTGCCAGCAGCCAAGCGGTCTATGGCTACACCTTC